This TCR beta chain derives from a study of blood T cell repertoires in COVID-19 (dated by TCRdb to about 2020). The study in broad terms: The collaborator samples originated in the United States, Italy and Spain and spanned the acute and convalescent phases of COVID-19. A freely available public database, intended as a resource for researchers studying the immune response to SARS-CoV-2, is where the repertoires were released. Sample metadata almost always included a de-identified subject ID, COVID-19 status, age in years and sex. The samples were drawn from the first 160 participants of the ongoing ImmuneRACE study and from 1,200 or so subjects provided by 6 global collaborators. Where available, HLA class I and class II types were obtained from metadata supplied by the sample provider rather than from assay-based typing. The dataset comprised deeply sampled blood TCRbeta repertoires from subjects exposed to, actively infected with, or recovered from COVID-19. The prospective study material was composed of cDNA or gDNA derived from T cells, B-cell-depleted T cells, or PBMCs. Broader findings and caveats from the paper: Clinical and demographic metadata were provided uncurated, with the amount varying by source and participant.

The immunoSEQ Assay, a bias-controlled multiplex PCR, was used to amplify TCRbeta CDR3 regions from genomic DNA. For the original study's pipeline: Nucleated cell counts per sample were estimated from amplification of reference gene primers within the assay. To quantify the absolute abundance of each unique TCRbeta CDR3 rearrangement, sequence reads were collapsed and filtered. For each sample, productive Simpson clonality was calculated by taking the square root of Simpson's diversity index across productive rearrangements. TCRdb obtained this table from immuneACCESS and retained in-frame rearrangements with V and J assigned. These tables miss some clones; where compared with another copy, unresolved V genes account for less than half of the shortfall, and the remainder is unexplained. The DNA was the basis for D and trimming; V, J and clone size are from that table. This sample is represented by approximately 210,000 clones; approximately 80% of them were singletons. The biggest ten clones account for under 4.5% of the sample.

Participants in the prospective study were aged roughly 18 to 89 years, lived in more than 20 United States geographic areas, and enrolled through a virtual design. In the prospective study, participants were assigned to cohorts based on the clinical history participants reported in a screening survey and a study questionnaire. In the prospective study, mobile phlebotomists collected whole blood, serum and a nasopharyngeal or oropharyngeal swab from each participant. Over a roughly two-month period, participants in the prospective study had the option of providing additional blood draws and questionnaires. Before DNA extraction, prospective study blood samples were shipped either frozen or at room temperature. CDR1 SNHLY and CDR2 FYNNEI were looked up in the germline V gene. V is cut by 6 bases and J by 3 bases, and the space between the germline ends is 9 bases. The CDR3 goes from the cysteine to the phenylalanine over 13 residues. Here the CDR3 DNA is all that survives: 39 bases in frame from base 1.

As for this clone: Its antigen is not yet known. Base qualities are not provided; no much larger clone lies one nucleotide away.

The rearrangement joined TRBV2 to TRBJ1-5; no D gene can be assigned with confidence. The source material was PBMCs or T cells enriched from blood (not recorded which). The TCR was taken from a man aged 30 to 39 with acute COVID-19. The DNA sequence reads TGTGCCAGCAGAACGGACTACAATCAGCCCCAGCATTTT. Its protein is CASRTDYNQPQHF.